This T cell receptor beta chain is drawn from a study of blood T cells in healthy people across ages. Regarding the study as a whole: Expanded clonotype changes were possibly confounded by unknown donor CMV status. Fewer expanded clones and more diversity marked long-lived versus aged donors. Investigators viewed diversity estimates from one million T cells as underestimates, the study reported.

Germline assignment: CDR1 SGHNT and CDR2 YYREEE (reference sequence). Trimming pared 7 bases from V and 3 bases from J, leaving 11 bases between. CDR3 size: 13 residues. Primers used in a second PCR of roughly 7 to 12 cycles were a sample-barcoded 5' primer and a J-beta primer mix. Each cDNA molecule carried a tag from a template-switch adaptor that contained 12 random nucleotides. TCRdb re-called the 5' RACE reads through MiXCR, storing one row per CDR3 protein. This sample has hundreds of thousands of distinct CDR3 sequences, with around 49% found just once. Note on this clonotype: Its target is not known.

This receptor was taken from a man aged 25-40 years in good health. What was sequenced was blood. The chain is built from TRBV5-4 and TRBJ2-1; D not certain. The CDR3, as DNA: TGTGCCAGCCGAAACTGGGACTACAATGAGCAGTTCTTC. Residues: CASRNWDYNEQFF.